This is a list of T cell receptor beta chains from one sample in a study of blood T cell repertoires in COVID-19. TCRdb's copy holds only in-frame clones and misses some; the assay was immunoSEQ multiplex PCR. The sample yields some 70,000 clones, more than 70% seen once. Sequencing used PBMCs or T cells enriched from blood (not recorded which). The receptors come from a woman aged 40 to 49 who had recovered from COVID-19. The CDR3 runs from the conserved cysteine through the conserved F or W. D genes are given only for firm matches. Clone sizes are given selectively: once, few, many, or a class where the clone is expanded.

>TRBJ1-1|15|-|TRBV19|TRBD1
TGTGCCAGTACTACCCTCGGACAGGGTGCGACTGAAGCTTTCTTT
CASTTLGQGATEAFF
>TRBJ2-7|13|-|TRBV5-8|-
TGTGCCAGCAGCTTGGGCCCAGGGTACGAGCAGTACTTC
CASSLGPGYEQYF
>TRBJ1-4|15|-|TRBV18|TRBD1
TGTGCCAGCTCCCTACGACAGGGGGTGCGTGAAAAACTGTTTTTT
CASSLRQGVREKLFF
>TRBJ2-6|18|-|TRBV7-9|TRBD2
TGTGCCAGCAGCTTACGGCAGGGACTAAACTCTGGGGCCAACGTCCTGACTTTC
CASSLRQGLNSGANVLTF
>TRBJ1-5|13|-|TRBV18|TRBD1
TGTGCCAGCTCCCCGACAGGGACTCAGCCCCAGCATTTT
CASSPTGTQPQHF
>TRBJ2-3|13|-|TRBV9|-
TGTGCCAGCAGCGTAGGTGCGAGAGATACGCAGTATTTT
CASSVGARDTQYF
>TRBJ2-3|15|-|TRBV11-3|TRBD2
TGTGCCAGCAGCAATGCCGGGGGGAGCACAGATACGCAGTATTTT
CASSNAGGSTDTQYF
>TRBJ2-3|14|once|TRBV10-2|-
TGCGCCAGCAGTGAGTCCGGGGGACCAGATACGCAGTATTTT
CASSESGGPDTQYF
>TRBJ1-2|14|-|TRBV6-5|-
TGTGCCAGCAAGATTTCGGGGGAAGGCTATGGCTACACCTTC
CASKISGEGYGYTF
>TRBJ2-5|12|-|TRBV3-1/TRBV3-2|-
TGTGCCAGCAGCCAAAGCGAGTCCGTCCAGTACTTC
CASSQSESVQYF
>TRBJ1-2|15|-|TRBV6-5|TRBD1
TGTGCCAGCAGTCAAACAGGGGGGCCATACTATGGCTACACCTTC
CASSQTGGPYYGYTF
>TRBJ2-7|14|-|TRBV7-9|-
TGTGCCAGGACCGATCTCCTAAGTCAGGACGAGCAGTACTTC
CARTDLLSQDEQYF
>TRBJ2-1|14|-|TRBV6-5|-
TGTGCCAGCACCTCTCCGGACAGTCACAATGAGCAGTTCTTC
CASTSPDSHNEQFF
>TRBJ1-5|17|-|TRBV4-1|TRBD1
TGCGCCAGCAGCCTTACCCAAGACAGGGGAGGGAATCAGCCCCAGCATTTT
CASSLTQDRGGNQPQHF
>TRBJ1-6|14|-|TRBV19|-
TGTGCCAGCCGGAGTTCTATTGGCGATTCACCCCTCCACTTT
CASRSSIGDSPLHF
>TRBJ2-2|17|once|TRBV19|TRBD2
TGTGCCAGTAGTTCGCGGAGCGAGCGGGGAAACACCGGGGAGCTGTTTTTT
CASSSRSERGNTGELFF
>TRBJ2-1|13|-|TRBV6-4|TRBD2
TGTGCCAGCAGTTTCGGGGGGGTCAATGAGCAGTTCTTC
CASSFGGVNEQFF
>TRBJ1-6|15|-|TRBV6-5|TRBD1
TGTGCCAGCAGTCCCCGGACAGGGAGCGGCTCACCCCTCCACTTT
CASSPRTGSGSPLHF